The sequence of this TCR beta chain was determined in a study of identical twins. The CDR3 totals 14 residues. V lost 8 bases, J lost 4 bases, and 17 bases lay in between. This clonotype showed up many times. MiXCR was run by TCRdb on the 5' RACE reads, yielding one entry per CDR3 protein. In the table there are under 300,000 distinct CDR3 sequences, roughly 13% of which are singletons. The sample consisted of memory (CD45RO+) T cells sorted from blood. The sequence was obtained from a woman in her late teens or twenties in good health. The J gene is TRBJ2-5, the V gene TRBV12-3 or TRBV12-4; possibly TRBD1 or TRBD2 for D (5 bases each). The chain's CDR3 is CASSPLPGTETQYF. The CDR3, as DNA: TGTGCCAGCTCCCCCCTCCCGGGGACAGAGACCCAGTACTTC.